This entry features one T cell receptor (beta chain) sequence. There is no known antigen for this receptor. Base-call qualities are not available, and no considerably larger clone is one nucleotide away. TCR beta repertoires were profiled from peripheral blood of roughly 13 young patients with multiple sclerosis to demonstrate the VDJtools post-analysis software. Multiple sclerosis patients were children and adolescents aged about 6 to 16 years. The sample is drawn from a study of post-analysis software for immune sequencing data (dated by TCRdb to between 2014 and 2017). General notes on the study: Relapsing-remitting, secondary progressive and progressive-relapsing multiple sclerosis were recorded as disease courses, and subtype annotation was lacking for some patients. Patient repertoires were compared against about a dozen previously published healthy control repertoires from donors aged roughly 6 to 28 years. A subset of samples was prepared in parallel using single-end sample barcoding, then pooled and co-amplified after Illumina adapter ligation.

The study at large found these results: Direct clustering with F measure showed strong co-clustering of samples prepared in the same batch, prompting a batch-effect correction. The control group was slightly older than the multiple sclerosis patient group. Multiple sclerosis patients had significantly lower normalized Chao1 diversity than controls, a result that suggests substantial peripheral T-cell clonal expansion. Roughly 5 TRBV segments, including TRBV5-6, TRBV5-1 and TRBV20-1, were significantly more frequent in patients than controls.

CDR1 SQVTM and CDR2 ANQGSEA are derived from the germline V gene. The CDR3 covers 14 residues, taking in both the cysteine and the phenylalanine. This entry keeps only the CDR3 DNA: 42 bases, framed from base 1. The protocol used for the library was PCR. Instrument used: Illumina HiSeq 2500. To reduce PCR and sequencing biases, unique molecular identifiers were built into the TCR beta cDNA libraries. Per 1 to 10 million input T cells, approximately 500,000 cDNA molecules were obtained, such that each molecule approximated one T cell. Patient libraries were prepared and sequenced with the same protocol used for the earlier healthy control dataset. Samples belonging to the same batch were prepared together, multiplexed and sequenced on a shared HiSeq lane. As for the authors' bioinformatics: MIGEC was used to process the raw barcoded reads, and molecular identifier groups with only a single read were discarded before consensus assembly and CDR3 extraction. Clonotype tables were post-analysed with VDJtools, and diversity was normalized by down-sampling all datasets to the smallest sample size. To correct batch-related cross-sample contamination, repertoire overlap clustering matched CDR3 amino acid sequences but not nucleotide sequences. TCRdb passed the public sequencing reads through fastp at Q25 and MiXCR, retaining productive beta sequences. Entries are consolidated by CDR3 protein sequence, retaining the most common genes and DNA. Clone size and V and J calls follow TCRdb, not the original study. This sample holds roughly 540,000 distinct CDR3 sequences; roughly 34% were observed only once. The biggest ten clones account for 4.5% to 7.5% of the sample.

The chain is encoded by TRBV29-1 joined to TRBJ2-4, with 10 bases aligning to TRBD1. The assigned J gene may be wrong: the sequence end matches TRBJ2-7 better. The origin of this receptor is a girl younger than 18 with multiple sclerosis. Material: blood. The nucleotide sequence reads TGCAGCGTCGCGGGACAGGGGCGCCTCTACGAGCAGTACTTC. It specifies CSVAGQGRLYEQYF.